Below are 25 T cell receptor beta chains sequenced from a single sample in a study of blood T cell repertoires in COVID-19. Sequencing used immunoSEQ multiplex PCR; TCRdb keeps in-frame clones, though not all of them. The data hold about 280,000 clones, with roughly 90% observed a single time. Source material: PBMCs or T cells enriched from blood (not recorded which). These receptor sequences come from a woman aged 55 to 70 who had recovered from COVID-19.

The V gene is TRBV9, the J gene TRBJ2-1; D may be TRBD2 (8 bases). This CDR3 has 17 amino acids. Trimming stripped 4 bases from V and 7 bases from J, with 24 bases between. Per the germline V gene, CDR1 is SGDLS and CDR2 is YYNGEE. This chain's CDR3 is CASSTLKGAGGRNEQFF. CDR3 coding DNA: TGTGCCAGCAGCACCCTTAAGGGGGCGGGAGGTAGGAATGAGCAGTTCTTC.

The chain has TRBV7-3 and TRBJ2-1, with D possibly TRBD2 on 5 matching bases. The CDR3 has 15 residues. Looked up from germline, CDR1 is SGHTA and CDR2 is FQGTGA. With 5 bases removed from V and 0 bases from J, the gap between germline ends came to 11 bases. CDR3 coding DNA: TGTGCCAGCAGCGAAAGCGGCAGCTCCTACAATGAGCAGTTCTTC. Amino acids: CASSESGSSYNEQFF.

The chain joins TRBV19 to TRBJ2-7; 9 bases map to TRBD1. The germline V gene encodes CDR1 LNHDA and CDR2 SQIVND (reference sequence). V was clipped by 5 bases and J by 7 bases; unmatched bases: 12. This CDR3 region has 15 residues. The CDR3 nucleotides read TGTGCCAGTAGTGGAACGGGACAGGGAAGGCGTGAGCAGTACTTC. This gives the protein CASSGTGQGRREQYF.

The V gene is TRBV11-2, the J gene TRBJ2-7; TRBD1 matches at 12 bases. The CDR3 is 14 residues long. The V segment lost 4 bases and the J segment 6 bases; nucleotides outside the gene matches: 4. Germline loops: CDR1 SGHAT, CDR2 FQNNGV. The CDR3 nucleotides read TGTGCCAGCAGCTCCGGGACAGGGGGCCTCGAGCAGTACTTC. Protein sequence: CASSSGTGGLEQYF.

The DNA for the CDR3 is TGCGCCAGCAGCCTACGGGATCGGGAAAAACTGTTTTTT. It specifies CASSLRDREKLFF. The rearrangement links TRBV4-1 to TRBJ1-4; D remains ambiguous. V was trimmed by 4 bases and J by 8 bases, leaving 11 bases between them. The germline V gene encodes CDR1 MGHRA and CDR2 YSYEKL. The CDR3 length is 13 residues.

The chain recombines TRBV19 with TRBJ1-5, with TRBD1 identical over 10 bases. The CDR3 is 16 amino acids. CDR1 is LNHDA and CDR2 is SQIVND in the germline V gene (reference sequence). J lost 5 bases, V lost 4 bases, and 8 bases had no gene match. In nucleotides, the CDR3 is TGTGCCAGTAGTACGTTCGACAGGGGGCGCGATCAGCCCCAGCATTTT. Translation: CASSTFDRGRDQPQHF. The full variable domain, with the rest looked up from reference TRBV19 and TRBJ1-5, is DGGITQSPKYLFRKEGQNVTLSCEQNLNHDAMYWYRQDPGQGLRLIYYSQIVNDFQKGDIAEGYSVSREKKESFPLTVTSAQKNPTAFYLCASSTFDRGRDQPQHFGDGTRLSIL.

The CDR3 bases are TGTGCCACCAGTGATTCCCCCACCGGGACAGGGGTTCGGGACACCTTC. The encoded protein is CATSDSPTGTGVRDTF. The chain combines TRBV24-1 with TRBJ1-2; 10 bases match TRBD1. Per the germline V gene, CDR1 is KGHDR and CDR2 is SFDVKD. The CDR3 covers 16 residues. V shed 2 bases and J 12 bases; nucleotides not matched to a gene: 14.

This clone came up a few times. The chain couples TRBV5-1 to TRBJ1-6, with D tentatively TRBD1 (6 bases). Germline V lookup: CDR1 SGHRS, CDR2 YFSETQ. The CDR3 is 15 residues long. With 0 bases removed from V and 7 bases from J, the gap between germline ends came to 11 bases. CDR3 protein: CASSLERDTNSPLHF. The CDR3 DNA reads as TGCGCCAGCAGCTTGGAGCGGGACACAAATTCACCCCTCCACTTT.

The chain couples TRBV27 to TRBJ1-6, with TRBD1 matching 10 bases. Germline CDR1 MNHEY, CDR2 SMNVEV (reference sequence). J was trimmed by 9 bases and V by 6 bases; bases with no gene match: 8. The CDR3 loop spans 15 amino acids. CDR3 region: CASRQSGTGVSPLHF. DNA of the CDR3: TGTGCCAGCAGGCAGTCCGGGACAGGGGTTTCACCCCTCCACTTT.

This clone has only a few counts. The chain employs TRBV13 and TRBJ2-1; D is perhaps TRBD2 (6 bases). Germline CDR1 reads PRHDT; CDR2 reads FYEKMQ (reference sequence). Trimming removed 5 bases from V and 0 bases from J, with 14 bases in between. The CDR3 runs to 16 residues. The CDR3 DNA reads TGTGCCAGCAGCCTCCGGTTCGGGAGCTCCTACAATGAGCAGTTCTTC. Translating it yields CASSLRFGSSYNEQFF.

This clone was recorded a few times. This chain connects TRBV19 to TRBJ2-5, with TRBD2 identical over 9 bases. The germline CDR1 and CDR2 sequences are LNHDA and SQIVND (reference sequence). This CDR3 has 14 amino acids. Trimming cost V 11 bases and J 7 bases; bases outside gene matches: 14. CDR3 sequence reads: CACGPGTSPGTQYF. DNA for the CDR3: TGTGCCTGTGGGCCCGGGACTAGCCCAGGGACCCAGTACTTC.

This chain uses TRBV2 with TRBJ2-5, with 7 bases fitting TRBD1. CDR1 is SNHLY and CDR2 is FYNNEI in the germline V gene. J was trimmed by 4 bases and V by 6 bases; bases with no gene match: 11. This CDR3 spans 15 amino acids. The CDR3 DNA follows: TGTGCCAGCAGCGTTAGACAGGGAAGGGGAGAGACCCAGTACTTC. This gives the protein CASSVRQGRGETQYF. The full variable domain, rest sourced from reference TRBV2 and TRBJ2-5, is EPEVTQTPSHQVTQMGQEVILRCVPISNHLYFYWYRQILGQKVEFLVSFYNNEISEKSEIFDDQFSVERPDGSNFTLKIRSTKLEDSAMYFCASSVRQGRGETQYFGPGTRLLVL.

This clone was detected once. V and J are TRBV5-1 and TRBJ2-7, with D possibly TRBD1 on 5 matching bases. V shed 0 bases and J shed 5 bases, with 9 bases lying between them. The germline V gene has CDR1 SGHRS and CDR2 YFSETQ. The CDR3 totals 13 residues. CDR3 in amino acids: CASSLAGFHEQYF. Here the CDR3 DNA reads TGCGCCAGCAGCTTGGCAGGGTTCCACGAGCAGTACTTC.

This chain uses TRBV7-9 with TRBJ2-6, with D perhaps TRBD1 (6 bases). Per the germline V gene, CDR1 is SEHNR and CDR2 is FQNEAQ (reference sequence). Trimming shortened V by 5 bases and J by 3 bases, and 11 bases separated the two germline ends. This CDR3 has 15 amino acids. The DNA of the CDR3 is TGTGCCAGCAGCGCACAGGGATATGGGGCCAACGTCCTGACTTTC. Its translation: CASSAQGYGANVLTF. Combining the CDR3 with reference TRBV7-9 and TRBJ2-6 gives the whole variable domain DTGVSQNPRHKITKRGQNVTFRCDPISEHNRLYWYRQTLGQGPEFLTYFQNEAQLEKSRLLSDRFSAERPKGSFSTLEIQRTEQGDSAMYLCASSAQGYGANVLTFGAGSRLTVL.

Only one count was recorded for this clone. This rearrangement joins TRBV19 to TRBJ1-5; D unclear. Trimming pared 8 bases from V and 1 base from J, leaving 6 bases between. Germline V lookup: CDR1 LNHDA, CDR2 SQIVND (reference sequence). The CDR3 contains 12 residues. The CDR3: CASGESNQPQHF. In nucleotides, the CDR3 is TGTGCCAGTGGAGAAAGCAATCAGCCCCAGCATTTT.

This chain links TRBV27 with TRBJ1-6; TRBD1 might be the D (6 bases). Trimming took off 4 bases at V and 1 base at J, with 11 bases between the two ends. In germline, CDR1 is MNHEY, CDR2 SMNVEV (reference sequence). The CDR3 covers 16 residues. The CDR3 here is CASSSYRESYNSPLHF. The CDR3 nucleotides are TGTGCCAGCAGTTCGTACAGGGAATCCTATAATTCACCCCTCCACTTT.

This chain joins TRBV2 and TRBJ2-3; 8 bases fit TRBD2. The CDR3 totals 14 residues. Germline CDR1 and CDR2: SNHLY and FYNNEI. J gave up 2 bases and V 7 bases, and 5 bases lay outside the gene matches. Written as DNA, the CDR3 is TGTGCCAGCATGGAGCGGGGGCCCACAGATACGCAGTATTTT. It yields the protein CASMERGPTDTQYF. Full variable domain (remainder filled in from reference TRBV2 and TRBJ2-3): EPEVTQTPSHQVTQMGQEVILRCVPISNHLYFYWYRQILGQKVEFLVSFYNNEISEKSEIFDDQFSVERPDGSNFTLKIRSTKLEDSAMYFCASMERGPTDTQYFGPGTRLTVL.

The genes are TRBV9 and TRBJ2-2; no clear D gene. Germline assignment: CDR1 SGDLS and CDR2 YYNGEE. The V end lost 5 bases, the J end lost 6 bases, and 14 bases lay between the germline ends. The CDR3 is 14 amino acids. The CDR3: CASSLRLPPGELFF. CDR3 bases: TGTGCCAGCAGTCTTCGGTTGCCCCCCGGGGAGCTGTTTTTT.

This rearrangement joins TRBV7-9 to TRBJ1-5; D not resolved. CDR3 length equals 12 residues. V gave up 10 bases and J gave up 6 bases, with 13 bases separating them. CDR1 is SEHNR and CDR2 is FQNEAQ in the germline V gene (reference sequence). CDR3 loop: CATSLGGQPQHF. CDR3 coding DNA: TGTGCCACCTCTCTGGGAGGTCAGCCCCAGCATTTT.

The V gene is TRBV2, the J gene TRBJ2-3; possibly TRBD2 for D (7 bases). Per the germline V gene, CDR1 is SNHLY and CDR2 is FYNNEI. The CDR3 sequence is 14 residues long. Trimming cost V 9 bases and J 0 bases, with 13 bases left between them. This chain's CDR3 is CASHGGGSTDTQYF. DNA of the CDR3: TGTGCCAGTCATGGGGGGGGCAGCACAGATACGCAGTATTTT.

This clone was seen a few times. V gene TRBV19 combines with J gene TRBJ2-7; D is perhaps TRBD1 (6 bases). The CDR3 runs to 13 residues. With 8 bases removed from V and 6 bases from J, the gap between germline ends came to 17 bases. CDR1 and CDR2 from the germline V gene are LNHDA and SQIVND (reference sequence). CDR3 coding DNA: TGTGCCAGTTCGAAACAGGGTGTGGGCGAGCAGTACTTC. The encoded protein is CASSKQGVGEQYF.

The chain recombines TRBV12-3 or TRBV12-4 with TRBJ1-5; D uncertain. Trimming removed 6 bases from V and 3 bases from J, with 9 bases in between. CDR3 length: 13 amino acids. The CDR3 DNA reads as TGTGCCAGCAGCCCCCAACTCAATCAGCCCCAGCATTTT. Translated: CASSPQLNQPQHF.

This chain links TRBV14 with TRBJ1-2, with 9 bases lining up with TRBD1. J lost 4 bases, V lost 4 bases, and 19 bases had no gene match. The length of the CDR3 is 19 residues. The V gene's germline CDR1 is SGHDN and CDR2 FVKESK. CDR3 region: CASSRLPFSRTTGGYGYTF. DNA of the CDR3: TGTGCCAGCAGCCGACTTCCGTTCTCCCGGACGACAGGGGGCTATGGCTACACCTTC.

V usage is TRBV2 and J usage is TRBJ2-1, with TRBD1 identical over 9 bases. This CDR3 is built from 13 residues. Per germline, CDR1 SNHLY and CDR2 FYNNEI. The V segment lost 6 bases and the J segment 6 bases; nucleotides outside the gene matches: 3. The CDR3 reads CASRRDRANEQFF. The CDR3, as DNA: TGTGCCAGCAGAAGGGACAGGGCCAATGAGCAGTTCTTC. Looking up the rest from reference TRBV2 and TRBJ2-1 gives the full variable domain: EPEVTQTPSHQVTQMGQEVILRCVPISNHLYFYWYRQILGQKVEFLVSFYNNEISEKSEIFDDQFSVERPDGSNFTLKIRSTKLEDSAMYFCASRRDRANEQFFGPGTRLTVL.

This chain connects TRBV11-2 to TRBJ1-1; D is undetermined. V dropped 5 bases and J dropped 0 bases, with 16 bases sitting between them. The V gene's germline CDR1 is SGHAT and CDR2 FQNNGV. This CDR3 has 16 residues. CDR3 sequence: CASSARGRFLNTEAFF. Written as DNA, the CDR3 is TGTGCCAGCAGCGCCAGAGGGAGGTTTTTGAACACTGAAGCTTTCTTT. The whole variable domain, filled in from reference TRBV11-2 and TRBJ1-1, reads EAGVAQSPRYKIIEKRQSVAFWCNPISGHATLYWYQQILGQGPKLLIQFQNNGVVDDSQLPKDRFSAERLKGVDSTLKIQPAKLEDSAVYLCASSARGRFLNTEAFFGQGTRLTVV.